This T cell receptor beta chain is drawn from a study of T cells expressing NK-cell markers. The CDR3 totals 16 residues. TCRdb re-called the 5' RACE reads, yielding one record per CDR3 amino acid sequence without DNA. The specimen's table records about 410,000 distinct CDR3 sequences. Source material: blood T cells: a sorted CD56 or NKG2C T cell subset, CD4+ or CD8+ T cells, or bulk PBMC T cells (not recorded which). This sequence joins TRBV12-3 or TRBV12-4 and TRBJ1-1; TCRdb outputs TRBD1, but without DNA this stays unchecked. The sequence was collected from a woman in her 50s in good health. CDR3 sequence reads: CASRPGGQGYNTEAFF.